A selection of T cell receptor beta chains follows, all from one sample in a study of shared clonotypes between healthy human individuals. The assay was immunoSEQ multiplex PCR, and TCRdb's table has in-frame clones only and misses some. The repertoire holds 950,000 to 1,100,000 clones, around 74% seen once, with 1.4% to 1.5% in the top ten. Sequencing was carried out using memory CD4+ T cells sorted from blood. The source of these receptors is a man aged 18 to 29 in good health. CDR3s include the opening cysteine and the closing phenylalanine or tryptophan. Each record gives: D gene, clone size, V gene, J gene, CDR3 DNA, CDR3 protein. A D gene is named only where the DNA matches it firmly. Clone size is stated in some rows and not others, as once, few, many or a class when expanded.

>TRBD1|.|TRBV10-3|TRBJ1-1
TGTGCCATCAGGGGGACAGGGCTGAACACTGAAGCTTTCTTT
CAIRGTGLNTEAFF
>TRBD2|.|TRBV9|TRBJ2-1
TGTGCCAGCAGCGTAGTAGGGACTAGCGTATCAGGTGAGCAGTTCTTC
CASSVVGTSVSGEQFF
>.|.|TRBV30|TRBJ2-7
TGTGCCTGGAGAGACAACAGGTACGAGCAGTACTTC
CAWRDNRYEQYF
>.|.|TRBV18|TRBJ2-3
TGTGCCAGCTCACCCCGGAGGGCACATGGAAGCACAGATACGCAGTATTTT
CASSPRRAHGSTDTQYF
>.|few|TRBV18|TRBJ1-1
TGTGCCAGCTCACCCGGACAGCCTACTGAAGCTTTCTTT
CASSPGQPTEAFF
>TRBD2|.|TRBV7-9|TRBJ2-1
TGTGCCAGCAGCCCAGGACTAGCGGGGGGGCCAATTGAGCAGTTCTTC
CASSPGLAGGPIEQFF
>.|.|TRBV5-1|TRBJ1-3
TGCGCCAGCAGCTTGGAGGAGAGCTCTGGAAACACCATATATTTT
CASSLEESSGNTIYF
>TRBD1|.|TRBV19|TRBJ1-6
TGTGCCAGTAGTATCGGACAGGGAATGTCCCCAAATTCACCCCTCCACTTT
CASSIGQGMSPNSPLHF
>.|.|TRBV11-2|TRBJ2-7
TGTGCCAGCAGCTTAGCTCGGGTACCCCAACCCTACGAGCAGTACTTC
CASSLARVPQPYEQYF
>.|.|TRBV7-2|TRBJ1-5
TGTGCCAGCAGTCCTCCCGGGGAGGCGCCCCAGCATTTT
CASSPPGEAPQHF
>TRBD1|.|TRBV7-7|TRBJ2-7
TGTGCTAGCAGTGCGGGACAGGGGGTTTCCTACGAGCAGTACTTC
CASSAGQGVSYEQYF
>.|.|TRBV6-6|TRBJ1-3
TGTGCCAGCAGTTTTCAAACAGGAAACACCATATATTTT
CASSFQTGNTIYF
>TRBD1|once|TRBV18|TRBJ2-7
TGTGCCAGCTCACCACTTACAGGGGAGTCCTACGAGCAGTACTTC
CASSPLTGESYEQYF
>.|.|TRBV6-1|TRBJ1-6
TGTGCCAGCAGTGGAGGGGGTAGGTCACCCCTCCACTTT
CASSGGGRSPLHF
>.|once|TRBV5-4|TRBJ1-2
TGTGCCAGCAGCTTGGGGGGGTATGGCTACACCTTC
CASSLGGYGYTF
>.|few|TRBV6-1|TRBJ2-7
TGTGCCAGCAGTCCGGGCAGCTCCTACGAGCAGTACTTC
CASSPGSSYEQYF
>.|.|TRBV7-9|TRBJ1-1
TGTGCCAGCAGCTTAGACTACACTGAAGCTTTCTTT
CASSLDYTEAFF
>.|many|TRBV2|TRBJ1-3
TGTGCCAGCAGTGTTGGACAATCTGGAAACACCATATATTTT
CASSVGQSGNTIYF
>TRBD1|few|TRBV7-9|TRBJ2-5
TGTGCCAGCAGCTTAGAAGGGGGCCCAAAGACCCAGTACTTC
CASSLEGGPKTQYF
>.|few|TRBV6-5|TRBJ1-2
TGTGCCAGCAGCCCGGGTTCGGCCCGAGGCTACACCTTC
CASSPGSARGYTF
>.|.|TRBV7-9|TRBJ2-7
TGTGCCAGCAGCTTAGCTCCGGTCTACGAGCAGTACTTC
CASSLAPVYEQYF
>.|.|TRBV30|TRBJ1-6
TGTGCCTGGAGTGAGCCCGTGGACAGTGGTAATTCACCCCTCCACTTT
CAWSEPVDSGNSPLHF
>.|.|TRBV5-5|TRBJ2-3
TGTGCCAGCAGCACAGGACGGGACGGCCCTAGCACAGATACGCAGTATTTT
CASSTGRDGPSTDTQYF
>.|.|TRBV2|TRBJ2-1
TGTGCCAGTCGACGCCTTGGGAATGAGCAGTTCTTC
CASRRLGNEQFF
>.|few|TRBV6-6|TRBJ1-5
TGTGCCACGACAGGCGTGAGCAATCAGCCCCAGCATTTT
CATTGVSNQPQHF
>.|.|TRBV2|TRBJ2-1
TGTGCCAGCAGGAAGACAGGTTTTTACAATGAGCAGTTCTTC
CASRKTGFYNEQFF
>.|.|TRBV2|TRBJ2-2
TGTGCCAGCAGTGAAGACAGCCCCAGGAACACCGGGGAGCTGTTTTTT
CASSEDSPRNTGELFF
>TRBD2|few|TRBV7-2|TRBJ2-1
TGTGCCAGCAGCTTAGCGGGACTAGCGGGAGCTTACAATGAGCAGTTCTTC
CASSLAGLAGAYNEQFF
>.|.|TRBV7-8|TRBJ1-4
TGTGCCAGCAGCTTAACAGGAGTGACTGAAAAACTGTTTTTT
CASSLTGVTEKLFF
>TRBD1|.|TRBV4-3|TRBJ1-2
TGCGCCAGCAGCCAAGAGGCGACAGGGAGCCACGGGGGCTATGGCTACACCTTC
CASSQEATGSHGGYGYTF
>TRBD2|.|TRBV5-1|TRBJ2-1
TGCGCCAGCAGCTCCAGACTAGCGGGAGGGAAGAATGAGCAGTTCTTC
CASSSRLAGGKNEQFF
>.|.|TRBV7-2|TRBJ2-7
TGTGCCAGCAGCTCTACAGGGTGGAGGCAGTACTTC
CASSSTGWRQYF
>TRBD2|.|TRBV5-1|TRBJ2-5
TGCGCCAGCAGTGCTCTAGCGGGAGTACAAGAGACCCAGTACTTC
CASSALAGVQETQYF
>.|.|TRBV14|TRBJ2-1
TGTGCCAGCAGTCCCGCGAGGGGTGAGCAGTTCTTC
CASSPARGEQFF
>.|.|TRBV13|TRBJ2-3
TGTGCCAGCAGCTTAGATGGACACAGGAAGAGCACAGATACGCAGTATTTT
CASSLDGHRKSTDTQYF
>.|.|TRBV19|TRBJ2-2
TGTGCCAGTAGTCCCCAATCTAACCCCGGGGAGCTGTTTTTT
CASSPQSNPGELFF
>.|.|TRBV18|TRBJ1-1
TGTGCCAGCTCCCTCCAGGGACCAGGCGAAGCTTTCTTT
CASSLQGPGEAFF
>.|.|TRBV12-5|TRBJ2-1
TGTGCTAGTGGTTGGGAAGTAACGAATGAGCAGTTCTTC
CASGWEVTNEQFF
>.|.|TRBV6-6|TRBJ2-5
TGTGCCAGCAGTCCGCCGGGGGTAGTAGATAAAGAGACCCAGTACTTC
CASSPPGVVDKETQYF
>TRBD1|few|TRBV6-6|TRBJ2-3
TGTGCCAGCAGTATACAGGGGGTCAGAGATACGCAGTATTTT
CASSIQGVRDTQYF
>.|.|TRBV4-3|TRBJ2-7
TGCGCCAGCAGCCAAGACAGGGGTTACGAGCAGTACTTC
CASSQDRGYEQYF
>.|many|TRBV9|TRBJ1-2
TGTGCCAGCAAAGGGACGCTTTACTATGGCTACACCTTC
CASKGTLYYGYTF
>.|.|TRBV5-1|TRBJ2-7
TGCGCCAGCACCCCAGGGCAGGGCCTGTCCTACGAGCAGTACTTC
CASTPGQGLSYEQYF
>TRBD1|.|TRBV19|TRBJ2-5
TGTGCCAGTAGTAAAGACAGGGGGGAGACCCAGTACTTC
CASSKDRGETQYF
>.|.|TRBV6-5|TRBJ2-3
TGTGCCAGCAGGGGACTGGCGAGCACAGATACGCAGTATTTT
CASRGLASTDTQYF
>.|.|TRBV11-2|TRBJ1-4
TGTGCCAGCAGCCTCGACAGTCTTTCAACTAATGAAAAACTGTTTTTT
CASSLDSLSTNEKLFF
>TRBD1|.|TRBV11-3|TRBJ1-4
TGTGCCAGCAGCTTATTGCCAGGGGGCGCGGTGGTCTTCTCTGAAAAACTGTTTTTT
CASSLLPGGAVVFSEKLFF
>TRBD1|.|TRBV7-2|TRBJ2-1
TGTGCCAGCAGCAGCTCCGGGACAGGGGGCTACAATGAGCAGTTCTTC
CASSSSGTGGYNEQFF
>TRBD2|.|TRBV7-2|TRBJ2-2
TGTGCCAGCAGCGAACCGGGACTAGCGGGAGCCGAGGAGCTGTTTTTT
CASSEPGLAGAEELFF
>.|once|TRBV11-2|TRBJ1-1
TGTGCCAGCAGCGCCCGACCGGGAGATCTGAACACTGAAGCTTTCTTT
CASSARPGDLNTEAFF
>TRBD2|.|TRBV19|TRBJ2-3
TGTGCCAGTAGTACGACTAGCGGGGGGATTGTACGAGGGCAGTATTTT
CASSTTSGGIVRGQYF
>TRBD1|.|TRBV5-6|TRBJ1-6
TGTGCCAGCAGCTCCCGACAGGGAATTTCACCCCTCCACTTT
CASSSRQGISPLHF
>.|.|TRBV28|TRBJ1-2
TGTGCCAGCAGTTCCTACAGGGATGGCTACACCTTC
CASSSYRDGYTF
>.|once|TRBV25-1|TRBJ2-5
TGTGCCAGCAGTGAAGGTGGGGGGCGGGGGTACCAAGAGACCCAGTACTTC
CASSEGGGRGYQETQYF